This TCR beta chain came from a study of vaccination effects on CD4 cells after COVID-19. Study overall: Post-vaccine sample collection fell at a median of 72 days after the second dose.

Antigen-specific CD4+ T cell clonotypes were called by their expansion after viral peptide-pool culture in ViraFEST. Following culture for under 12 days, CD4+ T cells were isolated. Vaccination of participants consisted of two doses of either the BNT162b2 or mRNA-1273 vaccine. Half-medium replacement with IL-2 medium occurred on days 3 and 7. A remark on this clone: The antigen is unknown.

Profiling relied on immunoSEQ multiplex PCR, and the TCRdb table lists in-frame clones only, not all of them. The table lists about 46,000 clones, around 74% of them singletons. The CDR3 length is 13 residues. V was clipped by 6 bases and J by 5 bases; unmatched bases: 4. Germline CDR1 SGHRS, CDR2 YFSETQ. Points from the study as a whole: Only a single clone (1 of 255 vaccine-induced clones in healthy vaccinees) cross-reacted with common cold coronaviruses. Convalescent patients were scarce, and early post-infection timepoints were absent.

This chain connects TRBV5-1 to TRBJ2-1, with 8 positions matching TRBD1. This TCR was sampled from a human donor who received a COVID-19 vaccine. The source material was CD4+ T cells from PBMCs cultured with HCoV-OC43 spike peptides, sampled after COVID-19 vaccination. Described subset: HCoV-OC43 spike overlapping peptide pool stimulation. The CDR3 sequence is CASTRTGNNEQFF. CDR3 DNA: TGCGCCAGCACCCGGACAGGGAACAATGAGCAGTTCTTC.